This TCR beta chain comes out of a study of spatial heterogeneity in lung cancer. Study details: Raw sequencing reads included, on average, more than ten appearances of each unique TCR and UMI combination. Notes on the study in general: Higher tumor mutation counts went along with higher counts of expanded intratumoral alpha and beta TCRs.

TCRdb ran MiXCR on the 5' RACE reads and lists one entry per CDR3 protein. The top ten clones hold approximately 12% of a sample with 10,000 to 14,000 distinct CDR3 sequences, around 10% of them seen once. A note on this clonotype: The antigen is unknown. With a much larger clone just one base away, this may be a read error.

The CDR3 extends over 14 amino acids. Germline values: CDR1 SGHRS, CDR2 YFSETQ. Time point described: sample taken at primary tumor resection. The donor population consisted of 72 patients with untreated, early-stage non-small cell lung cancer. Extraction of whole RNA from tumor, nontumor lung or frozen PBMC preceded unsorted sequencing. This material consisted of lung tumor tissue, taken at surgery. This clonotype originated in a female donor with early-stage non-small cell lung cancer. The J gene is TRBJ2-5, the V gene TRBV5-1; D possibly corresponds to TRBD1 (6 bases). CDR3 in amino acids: CTSSSDSQAGTQYF. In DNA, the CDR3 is TGCACCAGCAGCTCGGACAGCCAAGCTGGGACCCAGTACTTC.